This TCR beta chain was observed in a study of blood T cell repertoires in COVID-19. Looking at the study overall: Samples came from the United States, Italy and Spain, spanning acute and convalescent COVID-19. PBMCs, B-cell-depleted T cells, or T cells provided the cDNA or gDNA that made up the material.

The J segment lost 6 bases and the V segment lost 4 bases, leaving 1 base of the junction unmatched. This CDR3 contains 14 residues. CDR1 and CDR2 (germline): LGHDT, YNNKEL (reference sequence). Per the authors' pipeline: Estimated nucleated cell counts came from reference gene primer amplification. The assay was immunoSEQ multiplex PCR, and TCRdb's table has in-frame clones only and misses some. The V and J calls and clone size were taken over from that table, and D and trimming were inferred from the DNA. This sample has around 100,000 clones, with approximately 90% found just once. V is TRBV3-1 (or the pseudogene TRBV3-2) and J is TRBJ1-6; 9 nucleotides align to TRBD1. The source of this sequence is a human donor in a cohort sampled during active COVID-19. Sequenced sample: peripheral blood. The CDR3 DNA is TGTGCCAGCAGCCCGGACAGGGGTAATTCACCCCTCCACTTT. Translating it yields CASSPDRGNSPLHF.